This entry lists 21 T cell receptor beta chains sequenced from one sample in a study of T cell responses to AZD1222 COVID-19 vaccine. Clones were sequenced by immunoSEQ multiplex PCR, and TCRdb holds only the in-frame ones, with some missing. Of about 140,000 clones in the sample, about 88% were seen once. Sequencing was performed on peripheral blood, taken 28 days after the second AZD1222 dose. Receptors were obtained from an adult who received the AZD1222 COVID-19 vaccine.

CDR3 amino acids: CASSRDKNTEAFF. The DNA for the CDR3 is TGTGCCAGCTCTAGGGATAAGAACACTGAAGCTTTCTTT. The V call is TRBV6-5, the J call TRBJ1-1; D is ambiguous. Germline CDR1 MNHEY, CDR2 SVGAGI. This CDR3 region has 13 residues. V was shortened by 8 bases and J by 1 base, with 11 bases between the two germline ends.

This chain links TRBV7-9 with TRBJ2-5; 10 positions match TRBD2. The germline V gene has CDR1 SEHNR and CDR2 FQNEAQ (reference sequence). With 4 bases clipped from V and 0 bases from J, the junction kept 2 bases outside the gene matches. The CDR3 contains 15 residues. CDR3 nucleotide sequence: TGTGCCAGCAGCTGGACTAGCGGCCACCAAGAGACCCAGTACTTC. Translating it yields CASSWTSGHQETQYF.

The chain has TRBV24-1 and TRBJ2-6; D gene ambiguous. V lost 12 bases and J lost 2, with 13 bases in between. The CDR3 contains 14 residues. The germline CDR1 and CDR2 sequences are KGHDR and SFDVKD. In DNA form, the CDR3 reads TGTGCCGTACCAGTGGGTACTGGGGCCAACGTCCTGACTTTC. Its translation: CAVPVGTGANVLTF.

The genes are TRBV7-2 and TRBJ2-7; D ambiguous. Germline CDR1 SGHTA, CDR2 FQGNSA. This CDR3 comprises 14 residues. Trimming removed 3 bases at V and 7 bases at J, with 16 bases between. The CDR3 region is CASSFSGTALEQYF. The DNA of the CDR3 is TGTGCCAGCAGCTTTAGTGGAACCGCTTTGGAGCAGTACTTC.

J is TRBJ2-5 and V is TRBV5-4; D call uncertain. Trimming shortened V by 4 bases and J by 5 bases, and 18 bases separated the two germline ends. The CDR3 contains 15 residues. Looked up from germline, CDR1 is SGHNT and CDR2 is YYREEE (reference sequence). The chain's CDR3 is CASSPSQVLRETQYF. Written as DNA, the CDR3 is TGTGCCAGCAGCCCCTCCCAGGTCCTTCGGGAGACCCAGTACTTC.

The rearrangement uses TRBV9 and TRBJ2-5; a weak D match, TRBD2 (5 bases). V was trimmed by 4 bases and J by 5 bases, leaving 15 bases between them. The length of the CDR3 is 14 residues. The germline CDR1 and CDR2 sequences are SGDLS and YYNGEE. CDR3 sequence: CASSPRTLSETQYF. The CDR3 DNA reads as TGTGCCAGCAGCCCCCGGACTCTCTCCGAGACCCAGTACTTC.

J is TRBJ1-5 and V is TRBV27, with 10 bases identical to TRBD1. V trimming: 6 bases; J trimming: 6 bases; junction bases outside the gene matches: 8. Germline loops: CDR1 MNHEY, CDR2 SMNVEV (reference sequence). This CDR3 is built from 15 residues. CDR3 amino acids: CASSLDRGPGQPQHF. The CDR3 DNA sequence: TGTGCCAGCAGCTTAGACAGGGGGCCAGGTCAGCCCCAGCATTTT.

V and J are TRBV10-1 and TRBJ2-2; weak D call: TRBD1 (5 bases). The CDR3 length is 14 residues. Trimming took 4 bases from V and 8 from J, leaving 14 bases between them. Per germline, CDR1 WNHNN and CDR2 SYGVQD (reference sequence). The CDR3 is CASSGTPQNGELFF. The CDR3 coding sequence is TGCGCCAGCAGTGGGACACCCCAGAATGGGGAGCTGTTTTTT.

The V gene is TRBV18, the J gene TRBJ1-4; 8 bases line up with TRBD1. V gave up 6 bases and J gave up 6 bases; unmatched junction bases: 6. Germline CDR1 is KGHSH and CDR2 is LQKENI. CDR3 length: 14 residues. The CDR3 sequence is CASSGETGDEKLFF. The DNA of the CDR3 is TGTGCCAGCTCCGGGGAGACAGGGGATGAAAAACTGTTTTTT.

CDR3 DNA sequence: TGTGCCAGTAGTTATACCGGGGGCGACGAGCAGTACTTC. Amino acid sequence: CASSYTGGDEQYF. The chain has TRBV19 and TRBJ2-7, with D possibly called TRBD1 or TRBD2 (6 bases each). The germline CDR1 and CDR2 sequences are LNHDA and SQIVND (reference sequence). Trimming cost V 5 bases and J 5 bases, with 13 bases left between them. The CDR3 is 13 amino acids.

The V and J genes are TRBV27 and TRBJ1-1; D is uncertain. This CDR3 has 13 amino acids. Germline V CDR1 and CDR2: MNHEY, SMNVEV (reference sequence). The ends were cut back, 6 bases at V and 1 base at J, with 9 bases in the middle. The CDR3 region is CASSRYTNTEAFF. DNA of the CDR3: TGTGCCAGCAGCCGTTACACGAACACTGAAGCTTTCTTT.

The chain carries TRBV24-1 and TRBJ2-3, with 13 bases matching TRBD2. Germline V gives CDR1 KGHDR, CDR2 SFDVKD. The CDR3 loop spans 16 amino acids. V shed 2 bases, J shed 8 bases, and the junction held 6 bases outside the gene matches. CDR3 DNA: TGTGCCACCAGTGATTATACTAGCGGGAGGGCCGGTACGCAGTATTTT. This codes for CATSDYTSGRAGTQYF.

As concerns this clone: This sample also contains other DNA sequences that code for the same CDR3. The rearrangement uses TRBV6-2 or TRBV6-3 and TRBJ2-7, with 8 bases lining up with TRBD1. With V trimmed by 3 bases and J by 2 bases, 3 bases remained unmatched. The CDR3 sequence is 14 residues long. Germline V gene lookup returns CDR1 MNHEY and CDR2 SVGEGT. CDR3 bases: TGTGCCAGCAGTTATAGACAGGGGCCCTACGAGCAGTACTTC. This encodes CASSYRQGPYEQYF.

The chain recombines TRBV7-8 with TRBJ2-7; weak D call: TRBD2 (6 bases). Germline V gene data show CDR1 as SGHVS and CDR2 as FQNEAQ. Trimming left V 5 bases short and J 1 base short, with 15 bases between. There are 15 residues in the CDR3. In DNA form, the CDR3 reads TGTGCCAGCAGCACCTTTGGCGGGGATTCCTACGAGCAGTACTTC. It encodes CASSTFGGDSYEQYF.

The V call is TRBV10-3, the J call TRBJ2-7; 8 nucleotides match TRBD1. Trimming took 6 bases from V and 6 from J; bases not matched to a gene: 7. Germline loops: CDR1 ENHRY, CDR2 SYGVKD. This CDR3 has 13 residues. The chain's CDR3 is CAISSTGVGEQYF. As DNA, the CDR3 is TGTGCCATCAGCTCGACAGGGGTGGGCGAGCAGTACTTC.

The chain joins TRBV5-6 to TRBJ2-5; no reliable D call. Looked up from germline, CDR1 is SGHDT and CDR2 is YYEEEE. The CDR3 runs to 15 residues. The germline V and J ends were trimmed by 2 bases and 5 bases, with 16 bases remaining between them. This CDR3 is CASSLKVRLGETQYF. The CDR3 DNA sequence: TGTGCCAGCAGCTTAAAAGTTAGGCTGGGGGAGACCCAGTACTTC.

The CDR3 here is CSVEGASGITDTQYF. CDR3 nucleotide sequence: TGCAGCGTTGAAGGGGCTAGCGGTATCACAGATACGCAGTATTTT. The V gene is TRBV29-1, the J gene TRBJ2-3; 7 nucleotides line up with TRBD2. This CDR3 spans 15 amino acids. V lost 1 base to trimming and J lost 2 bases; unmatched junction nucleotides: 6. CDR1 and CDR2 from the germline V gene are SQVTM and ANQGSEA.

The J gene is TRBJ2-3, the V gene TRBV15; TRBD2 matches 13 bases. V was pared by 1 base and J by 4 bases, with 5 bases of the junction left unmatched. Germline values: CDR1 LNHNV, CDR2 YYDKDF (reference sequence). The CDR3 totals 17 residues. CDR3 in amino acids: CATSRAPGTSGADTQYF. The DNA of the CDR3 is TGTGCCACCAGCAGAGCCCCCGGGACTAGCGGGGCAGATACGCAGTATTTT.

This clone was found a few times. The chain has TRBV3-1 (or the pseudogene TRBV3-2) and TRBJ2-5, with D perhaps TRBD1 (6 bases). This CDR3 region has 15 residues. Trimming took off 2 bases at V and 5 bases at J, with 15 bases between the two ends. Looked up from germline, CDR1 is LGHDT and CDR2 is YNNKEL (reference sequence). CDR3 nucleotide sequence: TGTGCCAGCAGCCAAACCTCACAGGGAAGGGAGACCCAGTACTTC. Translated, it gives CASSQTSQGRETQYF.

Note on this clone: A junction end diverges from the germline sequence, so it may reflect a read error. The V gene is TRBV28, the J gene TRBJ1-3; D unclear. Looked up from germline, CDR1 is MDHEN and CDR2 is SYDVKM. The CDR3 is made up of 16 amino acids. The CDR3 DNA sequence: TGTACCAGCAGTTGGAGCCTACTGGGCGCGGGAAACACCATATATTTT. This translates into CTSSWSLLGAGNTIYF.

The CDR3 loop is CASSAQKGAQYYGYTF. CDR3 nucleotides: TGTGCCAGCAGTGCTCAAAAGGGGGCCCAATACTATGGCTACACCTTC. The rearrangement joins TRBV2 to TRBJ1-2, with 7 bases lining up with TRBD1. Germline V gene lookup returns CDR1 SNHLY and CDR2 FYNNEI. Trimming at V came to 4 bases and at J to 3 bases, leaving 11 bases not matched to a gene. The CDR3 runs to 16 residues.